One and the same sample provided the 20 T cell receptor beta chains below, sequenced in a study of shared T cell receptors in the human thymus. Generated by immunoSEQ multiplex PCR, the TCRdb table keeps only in-frame clones and is missing some. Of 500,000 to 550,000 clones listed, around three quarters are singletons. These data also formed part of another study, on human thymus T cells.

The source material was thymocytes. These receptors were obtained from a boy under two years old with a congenital heart defect.

The V call is TRBV6-1, the J call TRBJ2-7, with D possibly being TRBD1 (6 bases). The V gene's germline CDR1 is MNHNS and CDR2 SASEGT. Trimming left V 6 bases short and J 1 base short, with 16 bases between. The CDR3 has 15 residues. The chain's CDR3 is CASRPGPGTSYEQYF. CDR3 coding DNA: TGTGCCAGCAGACCCGGCCCGGGGACATCCTACGAGCAGTACTTC.

The rearrangement joins TRBV28 to TRBJ2-1; 8 bases map to TRBD2. Germline V gene sequence: CDR1 MDHEN, CDR2 SYDVKM. The V segment lost 2 bases and the J segment 6 bases; nucleotides outside the gene matches: 12. The CDR3 spans 17 residues. The CDR3 loop reads CASSLRVGRAGGNEQFF. The CDR3 nucleotides are TGTGCCAGCAGTTTACGGGTCGGGCGGGCGGGAGGCAATGAGCAGTTCTTC.

This clone was detected only once. The chain is built from TRBV15 and TRBJ2-1; 8 bases map to TRBD2. The germline V gene encodes CDR1 LNHNV and CDR2 YYDKDF (reference sequence). The CDR3 covers 15 residues. V was clipped by 1 base and J by 3 bases; unmatched bases: 2. Here the CDR3 reads CATSRGREDYNEQFF. The CDR3 nucleotides read TGTGCCACCAGCAGAGGGCGGGAGGACTACAATGAGCAGTTCTTC.

V usage is TRBV6-5 and J usage is TRBJ1-2; TRBD1 matches at 7 bases. The CDR3 has 15 residues. Trimming took 6 bases from V and 1 from J; bases not matched to a gene: 8. Germline V gene data show CDR1 as MNHEY and CDR2 as SVGAGI. CDR3 amino acids: CASRQGGRVNYGYTF. Written as DNA, the CDR3 is TGTGCCAGCAGGCAGGGGGGAAGAGTTAACTATGGCTACACCTTC.

The chain links TRBV6-5 to TRBJ1-4; TRBD1 agrees at 7 bases. The CDR3 contains 14 residues. Looked up from germline, CDR1 is MNHEY and CDR2 is SVGAGI. V was pared by 5 bases and J by 7 bases, with 7 bases of the junction left unmatched. This CDR3 is CASSKGQRSEKLFF. The DNA of the CDR3 is TGTGCCAGCAGTAAGGGACAGCGGAGTGAAAAACTGTTTTTT.

The chain is built from TRBV2 and TRBJ2-4; D not certain. Looked up from germline, CDR1 is SNHLY and CDR2 is FYNNEI. V lost 8 bases and J lost 0, with 14 bases in between. The CDR3 is 15 residues long. CDR3 sequence: CASVLGFLAKNIQYF. The CDR3 DNA reads TGTGCCAGCGTTCTTGGCTTTCTAGCCAAAAACATTCAGTACTTC.

The chain uses TRBV2 and TRBJ2-5; 8 positions agree with TRBD2. The junction had 11 bases not matched to a gene; V was cut back by 6 bases and J by 5 bases. The CDR3 is made up of 15 amino acids. Germline CDR1 and CDR2: SNHLY and FYNNEI. As DNA, the CDR3 is TGTGCCAGCAGCCCCAACCCGGGAGGGGGGGAGACCCAGTACTTC. Encoded protein: CASSPNPGGGETQYF. Looking up the rest from reference TRBV2 and TRBJ2-5 gives the full variable domain: EPEVTQTPSHQVTQMGQEVILRCVPISNHLYFYWYRQILGQKVEFLVSFYNNEISEKSEIFDDQFSVERPDGSNFTLKIRSTKLEDSAMYFCASSPNPGGGETQYFGPGTRLLVL.

The chain has TRBV11-2 and TRBJ2-1, with TRBD2 matching over 10 bases. The V gene's germline CDR1 is SGHAT and CDR2 FQNNGV. The J segment lost 8 bases and the V segment lost 2 bases, leaving 9 bases of the junction unmatched. CDR3 size: 16 residues. CDR3 amino acids: CASSLMTSGPQDEQFF. DNA of the CDR3: TGTGCCAGCAGCTTAATGACTAGCGGGCCCCAAGATGAGCAGTTCTTC.

This clone was seen a single time. This chain joins TRBV7-9 and TRBJ1-2; no clear D gene. CDR1 and CDR2 (germline): SEHNR, FQNEAQ (reference sequence). With 5 bases removed from V and 0 bases from J, the gap between germline ends came to 13 bases. The CDR3 spans 15 residues. In DNA, the CDR3 is TGTGCCAGCAGCCCCCTAGCCGTCCCTAACTATGGCTACACCTTC. This encodes CASSPLAVPNYGYTF.

A few counts support this clone. The rearrangement links TRBV9 to TRBJ1-1; 8 bases fit TRBD1. The CDR3 has 17 amino acids. V dropped 4 bases and J dropped 2; count of bases not matched to a gene: 13. The germline V gene encodes CDR1 SGDLS and CDR2 YYNGEE. The CDR3 reads CASSPRGQGAENTEAFF. The CDR3 DNA is TGTGCCAGCAGCCCTAGGGGGCAGGGGGCGGAAAACACTGAAGCTTTCTTT.

The chain recombines TRBV30 with TRBJ2-6; D may be TRBD2 (5 bases). Trimming pared 2 bases from V and 4 bases from J, leaving 6 bases between. This CDR3 spans 13 amino acids. In germline, CDR1 is GTSNPN, CDR2 SVGIG (reference sequence). The CDR3 nucleotides read TGTGCCTGGAGTCCGGGGGGGGCCAACGTCCTGACTTTC. Translated, it gives CAWSPGGANVLTF.

J is TRBJ2-1 and V is TRBV7-3; 8 nucleotides match TRBD2. Trimming cost V 5 bases and J 5 bases; bases outside gene matches: 17. CDR3 length: 18 amino acids. Germline loops: CDR1 SGHTA, CDR2 FQGTGA. The CDR3 DNA sequence: TGTGCCAGCAGCACGCCGAAGCCGGGACTAGAGAAGAACAATGAGCAGTTCTTC. Its translation: CASSTPKPGLEKNNEQFF.

V gene TRBV21-1 combines with J gene TRBJ2-7; the table's D call TRBD2 went unverified against the DNA. TRBV21-1 is an annotated pseudogene. The CDR3 contains 15 residues. This CDR3 is CASSNRDSLAVGQYF. The CDR3 DNA follows: TGTGCCAGCAGCAACCGGGACTCCCTCGCGGTCGGGCAGTACTTC.

The genes are TRBV30 and TRBJ2-7, with 9 bases fitting TRBD2. V was pared by 0 bases and J by 2 bases, with 11 bases of the junction left unmatched. This CDR3 region has 17 residues. Per the germline V gene, CDR1 is GTSNPN and CDR2 is SVGIG (reference sequence). The CDR3 is CAWSVGLAGNFTYEQYF. CDR3 sequence (DNA): TGTGCCTGGAGTGTAGGGCTAGCGGGAAACTTTACCTACGAGCAGTACTTC.

The V gene is TRBV4-3, the J gene TRBJ2-7; D is undetermined. Germline CDR1 reads LGHNA; CDR2 reads YSLEER. The CDR3 length is 14 residues. V dropped 0 bases and J dropped 3 bases, with 9 bases sitting between them. The CDR3 DNA reads TGCGCCAGCAGCCAAGATCTAAACGTCTACGAGCAGTACTTC. The encoded protein is CASSQDLNVYEQYF.

This clone showed up just once. The rearrangement links TRBV23-1 to TRBJ2-1; a possible D gene is TRBD1 (5 bases). TRBV23-1 belongs to the ORF category, with a function that is uncertain. The CDR3 consists of 19 residues. Trimming removed 0 bases at V and 0 bases at J, with 18 bases between. The CDR3 spells CASSQSIRRQGYSYNEQFF. For the CDR3, the DNA is TGCGCCAGCAGTCAATCGATTCGTAGGCAGGGATACTCCTACAATGAGCAGTTCTTC.

This chain connects TRBV27 to TRBJ2-2, with 14 bases aligning to TRBD2. CDR1 MNHEY and CDR2 SMNVEV come from the germline V gene (reference sequence). The CDR3 is 17 amino acids. J was trimmed by 7 bases and V by 5 bases; bases with no gene match: 9. CDR3 DNA sequence: TGTGCCAGCAGTGCCCCCCGACTAGCGGGAGGGCACGGGGAGCTGTTTTTT. The encoded protein is CASSAPRLAGGHGELFF.

CDR3 sequence: CASSSREGRRGELFF. The CDR3 region has the DNA TGTGCCAGCAGCTCCCGGGAGGGCCGACGAGGGGAGCTGTTTTTT. This rearrangement joins TRBV9 to TRBJ2-2, with 8 bases fitting TRBD2. Per the germline V gene, CDR1 is SGDLS and CDR2 is YYNGEE. V lost 4 bases, J lost 8 bases, and 10 bases stayed unmatched. There are 15 residues in the CDR3. Combining the CDR3 with reference TRBV9 and TRBJ2-2 gives the whole variable domain DSGVTQTPKHLITATGQRVTLRCSPRSGDLSVYWYQQSLDQGLQFLIQYYNGEERAKGNILERFSAQQFPDLHSELNLSSLELGDSALYFCASSSREGRRGELFFGEGSRLTVL.

This sequence joins TRBV25-1 and TRBJ2-3, with 9 nucleotides matching TRBD1. The CDR3 totals 15 residues. V lost 6 bases to trimming and J lost 3 bases; unmatched junction nucleotides: 7. Germline values: CDR1 MGHDK, CDR2 SYGVNS. Here the CDR3 reads CASSAPGQGTDTQYF. The CDR3 DNA is TGTGCCAGCAGCGCGCCGGGACAGGGTACAGATACGCAGTATTTT.

The chain has TRBV6-5 and TRBJ2-7, with 8 bases matching TRBD2. Germline CDR1 MNHEY, CDR2 SVGAGI. The CDR3 is made up of 14 amino acids. V lost 5 bases, J lost 3 bases, and 6 bases stayed unmatched. CDR3 protein: CASSHPGLGYEQYF. In DNA, the CDR3 is TGTGCCAGCAGTCATCCGGGACTAGGCTACGAGCAGTACTTC.